This T cell receptor beta chain was profiled in a study of blood T cell repertoires in COVID-19. The overall study: Some COVID-19 samples were acute and others convalescent; all came from the United States, Italy and Spain.

This CDR3 region has 16 residues. Trimming at V came to 0 bases and at J to 3 bases, leaving 7 bases not matched to a gene. CDR1 is SGHRS, CDR2 YFSETQ, per germline. Original handling: The assay estimated nucleated cells by amplifying reference gene primers. Here immunoSEQ multiplex PCR was the method, and the copy in TCRdb shows in-frame clones only, minus some. V, J and clone size are those of that table, while D and trimming were read from the DNA. The sample has 250,000 to 350,000 clones; around nine tenths are singletons. The sequencing input was peripheral blood. The chain links TRBV5-1 to TRBJ2-7; 9 bases align to TRBD1. The clonotype comes from a woman aged 25-40 years with COVID-19, enrolled during active disease. The CDR3 nucleotides read TGCGCCAGCAGCTTGGCTGGACAGGGGTACTACTACGAGCAGTACTTC. Translation gives CASSLAGQGYYYEQYF.